This T cell receptor beta chain was identified in a study of OX40 agonist ivuxolimab in advanced cancers. The study, taken as a whole, reports: Compared with others, partial responders at 0.1-3.0 mg/kg displayed clonal expansion among the lowest. There was clonal expansion of CD4+ and CD8+ blood T cells by week 6 at 0.1 to 3.0 mg/kg.

Using immunoSEQ multiplex PCR, the repertoire was profiled, and TCRdb retains in-frame clones only, with some absent. The sample lists about 64,000 clones; 88% were seen once. From germline, CDR1 is SGHTA and CDR2 FQGNSA. The CDR3 has 16 amino acids. V dropped 1 base and J dropped 0 bases, with 10 bases sitting between them. As regards this clone: Its antigen is still unknown.

The V gene is TRBV7-2, the J gene TRBJ1-5, with D unresolved. The sequences come from CD4+ or CD8+ T cells sorted from blood, collected in a trial of the OX40 agonist ivuxolimab. The receptor's source is an adult with an advanced solid tumor such as melanoma, head and neck, liver or kidney cancer. The CDR3 sequence is CASSLGATYSNQPQHF. Written as DNA, the CDR3 is TGTGCCAGCAGCTTAGGGGCGACCTATAGCAATCAGCCCCAGCATTTT.